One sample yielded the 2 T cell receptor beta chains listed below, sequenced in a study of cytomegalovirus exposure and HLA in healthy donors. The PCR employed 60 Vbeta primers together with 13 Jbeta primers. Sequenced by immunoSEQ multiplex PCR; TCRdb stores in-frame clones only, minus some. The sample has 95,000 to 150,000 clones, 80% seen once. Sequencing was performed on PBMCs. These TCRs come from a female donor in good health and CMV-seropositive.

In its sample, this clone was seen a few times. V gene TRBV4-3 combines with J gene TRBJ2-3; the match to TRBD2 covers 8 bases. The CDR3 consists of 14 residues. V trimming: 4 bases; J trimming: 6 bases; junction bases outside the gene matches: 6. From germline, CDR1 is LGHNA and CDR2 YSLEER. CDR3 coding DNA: TGCGCCAGCAGCCCGGGCGGCGGGAGGGATACGCAGTATTTT. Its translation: CASSPGGGRDTQYF.

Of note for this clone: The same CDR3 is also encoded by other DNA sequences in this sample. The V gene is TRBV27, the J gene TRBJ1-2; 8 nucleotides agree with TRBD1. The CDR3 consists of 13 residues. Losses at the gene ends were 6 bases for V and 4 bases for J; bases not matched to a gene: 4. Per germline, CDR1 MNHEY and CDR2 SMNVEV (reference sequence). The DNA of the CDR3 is TGTGCCAGCAGCTACAGGGGGAGCTATGGCTACACCTTC. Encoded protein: CASSYRGSYGYTF.